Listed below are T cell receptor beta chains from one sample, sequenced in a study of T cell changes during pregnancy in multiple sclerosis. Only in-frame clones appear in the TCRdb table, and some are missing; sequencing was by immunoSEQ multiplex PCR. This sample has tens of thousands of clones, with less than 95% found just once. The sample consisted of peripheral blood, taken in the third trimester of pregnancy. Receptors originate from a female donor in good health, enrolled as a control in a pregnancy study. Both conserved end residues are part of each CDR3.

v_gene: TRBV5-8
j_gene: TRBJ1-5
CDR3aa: CASSLDIVINQPQHF

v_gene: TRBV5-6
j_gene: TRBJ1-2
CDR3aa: CASSTDTGGVYGYTF